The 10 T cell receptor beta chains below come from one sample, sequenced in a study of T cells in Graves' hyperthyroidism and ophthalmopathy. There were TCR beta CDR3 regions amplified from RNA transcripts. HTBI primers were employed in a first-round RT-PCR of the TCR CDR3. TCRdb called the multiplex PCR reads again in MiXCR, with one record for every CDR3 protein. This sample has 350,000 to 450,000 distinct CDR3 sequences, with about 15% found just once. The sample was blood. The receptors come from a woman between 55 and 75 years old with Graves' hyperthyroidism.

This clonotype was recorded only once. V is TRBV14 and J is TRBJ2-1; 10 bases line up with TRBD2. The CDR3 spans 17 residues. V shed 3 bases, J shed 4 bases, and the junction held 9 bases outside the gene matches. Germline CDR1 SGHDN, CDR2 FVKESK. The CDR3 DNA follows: TGTGCCAGCAGCCACCAAAGCCTAGCGGGAGCGTACAATGAGCAGTTCTTC. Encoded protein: CASSHQSLAGAYNEQFF.

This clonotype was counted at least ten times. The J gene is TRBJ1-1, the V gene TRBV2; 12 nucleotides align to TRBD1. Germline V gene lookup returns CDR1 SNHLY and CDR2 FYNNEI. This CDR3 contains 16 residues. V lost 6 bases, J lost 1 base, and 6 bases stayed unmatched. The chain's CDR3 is CASRPGTGGGNTEAFF. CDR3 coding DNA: TGTGCCAGCAGGCCCGGGACAGGGGGCGGGAACACTGAAGCTTTCTTT.

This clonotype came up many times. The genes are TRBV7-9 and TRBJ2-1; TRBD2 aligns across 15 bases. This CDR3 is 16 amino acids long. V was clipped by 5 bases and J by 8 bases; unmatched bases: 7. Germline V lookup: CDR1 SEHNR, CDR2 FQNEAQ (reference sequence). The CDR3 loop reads CASSTGLAGGLDEQFF. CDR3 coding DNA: TGTGCCAGCAGCACCGGACTAGCGGGAGGGCTGGATGAGCAGTTCTTC.

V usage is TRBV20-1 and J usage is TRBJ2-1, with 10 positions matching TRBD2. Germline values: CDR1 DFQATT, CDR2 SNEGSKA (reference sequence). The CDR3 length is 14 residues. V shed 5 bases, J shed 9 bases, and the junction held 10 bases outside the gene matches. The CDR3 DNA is TGCAGTGCTCCGCTAGCGGGAGTAGAGGGTGAGCAGTTCTTC. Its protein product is CSAPLAGVEGEQFF.

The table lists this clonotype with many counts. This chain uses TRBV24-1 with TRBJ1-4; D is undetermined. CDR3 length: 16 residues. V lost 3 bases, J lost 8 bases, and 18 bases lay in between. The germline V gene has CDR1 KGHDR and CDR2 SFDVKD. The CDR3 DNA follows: TGTGCCACCAGTGATCCCAGACTTGACGGAGGAGAAAAACTGTTTTTT. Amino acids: CATSDPRLDGGEKLFF.

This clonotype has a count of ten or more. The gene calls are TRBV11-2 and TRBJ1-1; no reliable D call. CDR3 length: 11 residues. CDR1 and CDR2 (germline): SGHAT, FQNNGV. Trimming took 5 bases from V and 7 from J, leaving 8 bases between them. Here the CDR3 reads CASSSGREAFF. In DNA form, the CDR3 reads TGTGCCAGCAGCAGCGGACGTGAAGCTTTCTTT.

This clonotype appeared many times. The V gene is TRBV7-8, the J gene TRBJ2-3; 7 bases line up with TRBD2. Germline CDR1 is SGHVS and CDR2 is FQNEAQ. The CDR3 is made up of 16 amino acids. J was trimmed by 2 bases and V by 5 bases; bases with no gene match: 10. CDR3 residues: CASSPLGLADTDTQYF. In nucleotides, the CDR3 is TGTGCCAGCAGCCCCCTGGGGCTAGCGGACACAGATACGCAGTATTTT.

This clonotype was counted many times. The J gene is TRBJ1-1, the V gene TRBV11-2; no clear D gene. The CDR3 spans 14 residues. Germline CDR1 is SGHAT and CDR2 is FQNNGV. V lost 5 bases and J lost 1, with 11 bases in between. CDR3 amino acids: CASSDRTENTEAFF. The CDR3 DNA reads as TGTGCCAGCAGCGACCGGACGGAGAACACTGAAGCTTTCTTT. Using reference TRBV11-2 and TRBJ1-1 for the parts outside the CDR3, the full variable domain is EAGVAQSPRYKIIEKRQSVAFWCNPISGHATLYWYQQILGQGPKLLIQFQNNGVVDDSQLPKDRFSAERLKGVDSTLKIQPAKLEDSAVYLCASSDRTENTEAFFGQGTRLTVV.

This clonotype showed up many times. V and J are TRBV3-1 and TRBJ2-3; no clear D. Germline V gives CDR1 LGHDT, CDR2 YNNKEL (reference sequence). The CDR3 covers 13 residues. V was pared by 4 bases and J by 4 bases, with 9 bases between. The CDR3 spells CASSRQPPDTQYF. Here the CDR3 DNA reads TGTGCCAGCAGCCGGCAGCCCCCAGATACGCAGTATTTT.

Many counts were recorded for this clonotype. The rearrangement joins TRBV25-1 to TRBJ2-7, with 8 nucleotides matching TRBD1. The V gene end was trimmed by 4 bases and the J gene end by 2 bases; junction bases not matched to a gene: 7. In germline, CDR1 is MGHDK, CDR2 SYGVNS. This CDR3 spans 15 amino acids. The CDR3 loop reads CASSGTGIVPYEQYF. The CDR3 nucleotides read TGTGCCAGCAGTGGGACAGGGATCGTCCCCTACGAGCAGTACTTC.